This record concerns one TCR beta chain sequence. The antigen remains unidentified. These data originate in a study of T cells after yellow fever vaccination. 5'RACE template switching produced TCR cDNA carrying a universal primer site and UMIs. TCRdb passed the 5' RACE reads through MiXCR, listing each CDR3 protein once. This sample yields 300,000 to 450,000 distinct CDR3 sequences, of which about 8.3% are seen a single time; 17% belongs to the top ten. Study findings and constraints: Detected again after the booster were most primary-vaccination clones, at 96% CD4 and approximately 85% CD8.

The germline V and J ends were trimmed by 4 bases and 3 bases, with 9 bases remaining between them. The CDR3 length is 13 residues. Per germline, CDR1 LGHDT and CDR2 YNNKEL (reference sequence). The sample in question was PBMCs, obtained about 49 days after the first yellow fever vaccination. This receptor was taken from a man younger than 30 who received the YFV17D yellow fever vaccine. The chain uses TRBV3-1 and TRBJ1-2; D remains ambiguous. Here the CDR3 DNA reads TGTGCCAGCAGCCGAGGGCCGGACTATGGCTACACCTTC. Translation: CASSRGPDYGYTF.